The next 10 T cell receptor beta chains were all read from a single sample in a study of cytomegalovirus exposure and HLA in healthy donors. Sequencing used immunoSEQ multiplex PCR; TCRdb keeps in-frame clones, though not all of them. The sample includes 250,000 to 300,000 clones, 90% of them seen just once. Sequencing used PBMCs. Source of these receptors: a woman younger than 30 in good health and CMV-seronegative.

The rearrangement joins TRBV6-4 to TRBJ2-3; 7 bases are a match to TRBD1. CDR3 size: 16 residues. The germline gives CDR1 MRHNA, CDR2 SNTAGT. Trimming removed 2 bases from V and 2 bases from J; junction bases left unmatched: 7. In DNA form, the CDR3 reads TGTGCCAGCAGTGACAGGGCAGGGGGAATCACAGATACGCAGTATTTT. The encoded protein is CASSDRAGGITDTQYF.

There are a few counts of this clone. The chain combines TRBV29-1 with TRBJ1-1; the D is unclear. Deletions cut 7 bases from V and 5 bases from J, with 8 bases between. Germline V CDR1 and CDR2: SQVTM, ANQGSEA. This CDR3 is built from 10 residues. The CDR3, as DNA: TGCAGCGGGCAAGCGACTGAAGCTTTCTTT. It codes for CSGQATEAFF.

The chain uses TRBV4-1 and TRBJ1-2, with D possibly being TRBD1 (5 bases). Deletions cut 3 bases from V and 8 bases from J, with 25 bases between. The CDR3 has 17 residues. Germline CDR1 reads MGHRA; CDR2 reads YSYEKL. The CDR3 region has the DNA TGCGCCAGCAGCCACCCCCTGGGGGGTCAGAGGATTCGGGGCTACACCTTC. It yields the protein CASSHPLGGQRIRGYTF.

The gene calls are TRBV28 and TRBJ1-1; D gene ambiguous. Trimming left V 6 bases short and J 1 base short, with 21 bases between. This CDR3 region has 17 residues. The germline CDR1 and CDR2 sequences are MDHEN and SYDVKM. Written as DNA, the CDR3 is TGTGCCAGCAGGCCACCCGGGATTCTTTCACGGAACACTGAAGCTTTCTTT. Protein product: CASRPPGILSRNTEAFF.

CDR3 loop: CASNHGGANYGYTF. The CDR3 nucleotides read TGTGCCAGCAACCACGGGGGGGCTAACTATGGCTACACCTTC. The chain is built from TRBV7-2 and TRBJ1-2, with TRBD1 as a possible D gene (5 bases). V was clipped by 7 bases and J by 0 bases, with 12 bases between them. The CDR3 length is 14 residues. Germline CDR1 and CDR2: SGHTA and FQGNSA.

The chain has TRBV5-6 and TRBJ1-2, with a possible D match to TRBD1 (6 bases). CDR3 length equals 17 residues. From germline, CDR1 is SGHDT and CDR2 YYEEEE. V lost 4 bases and J 1 base, leaving 20 bases between the germline ends. CDR3 region: CASSKSRRRTDNYGYTF. CDR3 sequence (DNA): TGTGCCAGCAGCAAGAGTAGACGGAGGACAGATAACTATGGCTACACCTTC.

V is TRBV10-3 and J is TRBJ2-7; maybe TRBD2 (5 bases). V lost 5 bases and J 5 bases, leaving 10 bases between the germline ends. The CDR3 extends over 12 amino acids. The germline gives CDR1 ENHRY, CDR2 SYGVKD. CDR3 protein: CAISPGLDEQYF. For the CDR3, the DNA is TGTGCCATCAGTCCCGGACTCGACGAGCAGTACTTC.

This rearrangement joins TRBV7-8 to TRBJ2-7, with D unclear. The CDR3 is made up of 14 amino acids. Germline V lookup: CDR1 SGHVS, CDR2 FQNEAQ. V lost 2 bases to trimming and J lost 2 bases, with 10 bases between them. CDR3 protein: CASSLRYGPYEQYF. In nucleotides, the CDR3 is TGTGCCAGCAGCTTAAGGTATGGGCCCTACGAGCAGTACTTC.

The chain links TRBV18 to TRBJ1-4, with 7 nucleotides matching TRBD1. CDR3 length equals 13 residues. V lost 6 bases and J lost 7; bases outside the gene matches: 5. CDR1 KGHSH and CDR2 LQKENI come from the germline V gene. CDR3 sequence: CASSSGDSEKLFF. The CDR3 DNA follows: TGTGCCAGCTCCTCCGGGGACAGTGAAAAACTGTTTTTT.

The rearrangement links TRBV11-2 to TRBJ2-4; no firm D call. The CDR3 has 14 residues. From germline, CDR1 is SGHAT and CDR2 FQNNGV. V lost 5 bases to trimming and J lost 5 bases, with 13 bases between them. CDR3 amino acids: CASSEFRTQNIQYF. In DNA form, the CDR3 reads TGTGCCAGCAGCGAGTTTAGAACTCAAAACATTCAGTACTTC.